One T cell receptor beta chain is described in this entry. This sample stems from a study of breast tumors, draining lymph nodes, adjacent tissues. Trimming stripped 5 bases from V and 2 bases from J, with 13 bases between. CDR1 is SGHTA and CDR2 is FQGTGA in the germline V gene. The length of the CDR3 is 15 residues. MiXCR was run by TCRdb on the multiplex PCR reads, yielding one entry per CDR3 protein. The sample includes some 38,000 distinct CDR3 sequences, 36% of them seen just once. The source is a female donor with breast cancer. Some clones in this sample may be carry-over from other donors' samples. This chain links TRBV7-3 with TRBJ2-1, with D unresolved. The specimen was breast tumor tissue. In DNA, the CDR3 is TGTGCCAGCAGCCAAGGGCTTGACACCTACAATGAGCAGTTCTTC. This encodes CASSQGLDTYNEQFF.